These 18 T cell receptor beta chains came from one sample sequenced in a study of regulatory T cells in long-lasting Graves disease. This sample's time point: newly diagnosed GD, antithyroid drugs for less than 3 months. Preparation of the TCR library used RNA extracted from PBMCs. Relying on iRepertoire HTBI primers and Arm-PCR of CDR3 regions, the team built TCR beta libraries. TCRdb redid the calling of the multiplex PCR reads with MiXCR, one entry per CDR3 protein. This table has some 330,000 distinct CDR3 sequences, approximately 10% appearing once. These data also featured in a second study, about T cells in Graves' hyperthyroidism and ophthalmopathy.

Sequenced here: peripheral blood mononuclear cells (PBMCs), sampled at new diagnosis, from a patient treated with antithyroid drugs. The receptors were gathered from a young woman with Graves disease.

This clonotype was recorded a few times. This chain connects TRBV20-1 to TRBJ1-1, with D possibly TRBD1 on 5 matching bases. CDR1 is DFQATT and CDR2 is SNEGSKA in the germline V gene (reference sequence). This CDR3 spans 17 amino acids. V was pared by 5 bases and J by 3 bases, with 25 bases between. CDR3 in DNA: TGCAGTGCTGCGAAAAGGGGCAATAGATTGTTGGACACTGAAGCTTTCTTT. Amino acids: CSAAKRGNRLLDTEAFF.

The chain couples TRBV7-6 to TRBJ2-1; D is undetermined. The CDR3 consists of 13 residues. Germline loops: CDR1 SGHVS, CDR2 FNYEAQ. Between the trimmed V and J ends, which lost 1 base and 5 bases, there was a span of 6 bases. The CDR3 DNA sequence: TGTGCCAGCAGCTTAGTTGGTGACAATGAGCAGTTCTTC. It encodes CASSLVGDNEQFF.

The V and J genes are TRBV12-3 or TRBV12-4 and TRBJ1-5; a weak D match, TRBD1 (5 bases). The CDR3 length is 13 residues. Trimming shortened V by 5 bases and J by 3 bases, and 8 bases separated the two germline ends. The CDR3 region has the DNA TGTGCCAGCAGTCGGGACTTCAATCAGCCCCAGCATTTT. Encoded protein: CASSRDFNQPQHF.

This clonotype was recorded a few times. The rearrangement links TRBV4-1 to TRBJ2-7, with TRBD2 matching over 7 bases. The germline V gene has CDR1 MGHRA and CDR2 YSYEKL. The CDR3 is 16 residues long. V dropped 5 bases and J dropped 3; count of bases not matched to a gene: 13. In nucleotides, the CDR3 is TGCGCCAGCAGCTCTCTACGGCGGGAGACAAACTACGAGCAGTACTTC. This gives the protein CASSSLRRETNYEQYF.

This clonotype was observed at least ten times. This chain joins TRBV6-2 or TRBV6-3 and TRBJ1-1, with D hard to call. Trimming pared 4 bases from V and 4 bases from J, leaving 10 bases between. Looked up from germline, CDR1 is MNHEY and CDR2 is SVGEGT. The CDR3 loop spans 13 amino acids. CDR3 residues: CASSSEWGTEAFF. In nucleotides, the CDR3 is TGTGCCAGCAGTTCGGAGTGGGGCACTGAAGCTTTCTTT.

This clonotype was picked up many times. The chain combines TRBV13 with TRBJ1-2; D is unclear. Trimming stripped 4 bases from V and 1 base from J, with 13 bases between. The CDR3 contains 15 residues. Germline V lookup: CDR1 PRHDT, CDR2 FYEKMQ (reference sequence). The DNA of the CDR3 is TGTGCCAGCAGCTCCGTATCTTTGAATAACTATGGCTACACCTTC. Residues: CASSSVSLNNYGYTF.

The CDR3 DNA reads TGTGCCAGCAGTTACTCCAAGGCCTGGACTAGCGGAGCACCCCCCGGCGAGCAGTACTTC. Translation: CASSYSKAWTSGAPPGEQYF. V and J are TRBV6-5 and TRBJ2-7; 10 bases are shared with TRBD2. Trimming took 0 bases from V and 6 from J; bases not matched to a gene: 20. CDR3 length: 20 residues. Germline CDR1 reads MNHEY; CDR2 reads SVGAGI.

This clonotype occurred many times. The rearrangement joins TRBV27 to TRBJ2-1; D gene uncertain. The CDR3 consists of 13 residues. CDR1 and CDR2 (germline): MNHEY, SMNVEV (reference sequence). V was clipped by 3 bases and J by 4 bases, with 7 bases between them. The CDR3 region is CASSFYGYNEQFF. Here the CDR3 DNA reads TGTGCCAGCAGTTTTTACGGGTACAATGAGCAGTTCTTC.

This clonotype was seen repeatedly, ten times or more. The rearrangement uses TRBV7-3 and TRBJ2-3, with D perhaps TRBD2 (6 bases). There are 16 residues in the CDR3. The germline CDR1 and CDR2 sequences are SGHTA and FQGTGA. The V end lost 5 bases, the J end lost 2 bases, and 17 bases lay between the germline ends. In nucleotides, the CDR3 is TGTGCCAGCAGCCCGGCCGGCAGGGAGGACACAGATACGCAGTATTTT. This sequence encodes CASSPAGREDTDTQYF.

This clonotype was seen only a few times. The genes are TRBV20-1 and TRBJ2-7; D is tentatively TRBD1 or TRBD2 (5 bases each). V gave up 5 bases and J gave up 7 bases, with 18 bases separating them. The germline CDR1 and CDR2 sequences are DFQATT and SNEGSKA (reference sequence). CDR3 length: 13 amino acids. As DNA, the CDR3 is TGCAGTGCTCGAACGGGGCTAGCACGGGAGCAGTACTTC. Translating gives CSARTGLAREQYF.

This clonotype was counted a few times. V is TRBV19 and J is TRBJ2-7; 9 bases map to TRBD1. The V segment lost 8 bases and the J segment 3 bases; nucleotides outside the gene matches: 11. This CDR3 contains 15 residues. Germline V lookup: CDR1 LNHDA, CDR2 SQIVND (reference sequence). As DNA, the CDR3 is TGTGCCAGTCGGCTCGTGGGACAGGGTGTCTACGAGCAGTACTTC. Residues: CASRLVGQGVYEQYF. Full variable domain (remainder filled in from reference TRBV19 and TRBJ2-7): DGGITQSPKYLFRKEGQNVTLSCEQNLNHDAMYWYRQDPGQGLRLIYYSQIVNDFQKGDIAEGYSVSREKKESFPLTVTSAQKNPTAFYLCASRLVGQGVYEQYFGPGTRLTVT.

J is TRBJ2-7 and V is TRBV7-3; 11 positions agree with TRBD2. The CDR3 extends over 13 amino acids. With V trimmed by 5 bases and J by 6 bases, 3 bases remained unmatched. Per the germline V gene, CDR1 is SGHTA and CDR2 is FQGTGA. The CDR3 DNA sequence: TGTGCCAGCAGCGAGGGGACTAGCGGCGAGCAGTACTTC. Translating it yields CASSEGTSGEQYF. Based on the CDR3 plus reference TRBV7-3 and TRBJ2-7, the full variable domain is GAGVSQTPSNKVTEKGKYVELRCDPISGHTALYWYRQSLGQGPEFLIYFQGTGAADDSGLPNDRFFAVRPEGSVSTLKIQRTERGDSAVYLCASSEGTSGEQYFGPGTRLTVT.

The CDR3 sequence is CASSIFAGPGADSNQPQHF. The DNA of the CDR3 is TGTGCCAGTAGTATTTTTGCGGGGCCGGGCGCAGATAGCAATCAGCCCCAGCATTTT. The J gene is TRBJ1-5, the V gene TRBV19, with D possibly being TRBD1 (5 bases). The CDR3 length is 19 residues. In germline, CDR1 is LNHDA, CDR2 SQIVND (reference sequence). V was pared by 3 bases and J by 0 bases, with 21 bases between. The complete variable domain, with remaining parts taken from reference TRBV19 and TRBJ1-5, reads DGGITQSPKYLFRKEGQNVTLSCEQNLNHDAMYWYRQDPGQGLRLIYYSQIVNDFQKGDIAEGYSVSREKKESFPLTVTSAQKNPTAFYLCASSIFAGPGADSNQPQHFGDGTRLSIL.

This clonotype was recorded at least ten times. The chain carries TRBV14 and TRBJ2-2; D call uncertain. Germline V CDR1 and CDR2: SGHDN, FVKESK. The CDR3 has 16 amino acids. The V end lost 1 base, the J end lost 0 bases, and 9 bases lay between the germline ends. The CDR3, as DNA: TGTGCCAGCAGCCAAGTGGGCGCCACGAACACCGGGGAGCTGTTTTTT. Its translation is CASSQVGATNTGELFF.

CDR3 in DNA: TGCAGTGCTAGAGATATTGCGCTAGCGGGAGCTTGGAATGAGCAGTTCTTC. It yields the protein CSARDIALAGAWNEQFF. The chain links TRBV20-1 to TRBJ2-1; 10 bases map to TRBD2. Germline V gives CDR1 DFQATT, CDR2 SNEGSKA (reference sequence). The CDR3 contains 17 residues. V was pared by 0 bases and J by 7 bases, with 12 bases of the junction left unmatched.

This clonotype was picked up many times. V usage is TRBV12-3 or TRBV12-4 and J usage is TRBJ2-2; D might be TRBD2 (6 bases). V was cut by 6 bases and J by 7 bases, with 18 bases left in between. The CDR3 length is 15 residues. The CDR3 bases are TGTGCCAGCAGCAAAAATCTGGGGGGTAACGGGGAGCTGTTTTTT. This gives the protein CASSKNLGGNGELFF.

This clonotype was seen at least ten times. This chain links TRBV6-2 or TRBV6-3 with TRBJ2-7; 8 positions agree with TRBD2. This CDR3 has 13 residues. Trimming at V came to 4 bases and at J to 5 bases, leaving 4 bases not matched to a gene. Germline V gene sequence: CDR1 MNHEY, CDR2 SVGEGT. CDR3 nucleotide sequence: TGTGCCAGCAGTTCGTACGGGGGGGACGAGCAGTACTTC. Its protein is CASSSYGGDEQYF.

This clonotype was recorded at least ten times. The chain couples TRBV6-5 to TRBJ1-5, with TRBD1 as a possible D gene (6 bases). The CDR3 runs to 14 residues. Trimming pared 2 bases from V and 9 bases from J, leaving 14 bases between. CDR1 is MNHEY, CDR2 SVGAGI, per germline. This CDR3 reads CASSYRGAGRPQHF. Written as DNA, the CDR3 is TGTGCCAGCAGTTACCGGGGGGCCGGGCGGCCCCAGCATTTT.